What follows are 22 T cell receptor beta chains derived from one specimen sequenced in a study of brain T cells in children with intractable seizures (dated by TCRdb to 2020 to 2023). Libraries were built with the immunoSEQ multiplex PCR assay. TCRdb retrieved this table from immuneACCESS and kept in-frame rearrangements only. Not all clones are present; in checked studies, unresolved V genes account for under half, and no reason is known for the remainder. The sample includes about 22,000 clones, with roughly 94% observed a single time. Jointly, the top ten make up roughly 6.7% of the sample. What the time point label conveys for this sample: resected brain tissue, or blood drawn just prior to surgery. The sequenced sample was peripheral blood, obtained at surgery. These receptor sequences come from a boy aged 5 to 17 with focal cortical dysplasia and intractable seizures.

This sequence joins TRBV4-1 and TRBJ2-3, with 12 bases fitting TRBD1. Germline CDR1 is MGHRA and CDR2 is YSYEKL. V gave up 8 bases and J gave up 4 bases; unmatched junction bases: 16. The CDR3 is made up of 18 amino acids. CDR3 amino acids: CASGPRDRGLSKADTQYF. CDR3 coding DNA: TGCGCCAGCGGACCCCGGGACAGGGGGCTTTCAAAGGCAGATACGCAGTATTTT.

This chain links TRBV3-1 (or the pseudogene TRBV3-2) with TRBJ2-1; D is uncertain. V lost 2 bases to trimming and J lost 3 bases, with 20 bases between them. CDR3 size: 18 residues. The V gene's germline CDR1 is LGHDT and CDR2 YNNKEL (reference sequence). CDR3 DNA: TGTGCCAGCAGCCAATTCCCACCCGGTTCGAGCCTCTACAATGAGCAGTTCTTC. Translating it yields CASSQFPPGSSLYNEQFF.

This rearrangement joins TRBV20-1 to TRBJ1-2, with 7 bases aligning to TRBD1. The V gene's germline CDR1 is DFQATT and CDR2 SNEGSKA (reference sequence). The CDR3 consists of 12 residues. J was trimmed by 4 bases and V by 3 bases; bases with no gene match: 2. The DNA of the CDR3 is TGCAGTGCTAGTCGGGACAGCTATGGCTACACCTTC. Amino acids: CSASRDSYGYTF.

V gene TRBV6-6 combines with J gene TRBJ1-4; unclear D gene. The V and J ends lost 5 bases and 5 bases respectively, with 9 bases between them. The germline V gene has CDR1 MNHNY and CDR2 SVGAGI (reference sequence). The CDR3 extends over 13 amino acids. CDR3 bases: TGTGCCAGCAGTCTAATGGAGAATGAAAAACTGTTTTTT. It codes for CASSLMENEKLFF.

The chain combines TRBV5-5 with TRBJ1-6; D uncertain. Germline V gene data show CDR1 as SGHKS and CDR2 as YYEKEE (reference sequence). V dropped 4 bases and J dropped 8 bases, with 16 bases sitting between them. CDR3 size: 15 residues. The CDR3 reads CASSVRPVSDSPLHF. CDR3 DNA sequence: TGTGCCAGCAGCGTACGTCCGGTTTCCGATTCACCCCTCCACTTT.

The chain links TRBV5-1 to TRBJ2-3; no clear D. V lost 0 bases and J lost 5, with 4 bases in between. The length of the CDR3 is 12 residues. Looked up from germline, CDR1 is SGHRS and CDR2 is YFSETQ. The chain's CDR3 is CASSLEGDTQYF. The CDR3 DNA sequence: TGCGCCAGCAGCTTGGAGGGAGATACGCAGTATTTT.

By share, this clone ranks as medium-sized. V usage is TRBV19 and J usage is TRBJ2-2; possibly TRBD1 for D (6 bases). Germline assignment: CDR1 LNHDA and CDR2 SQIVND (reference sequence). The CDR3 sequence is 15 residues long. V lost 2 bases and J lost 5, with 12 bases in between. The CDR3: CASSITRTATGELFF. The CDR3 DNA reads as TGTGCCAGTAGTATAACCCGGACAGCTACCGGGGAGCTGTTTTTT.

The chain recombines TRBV7-9 with TRBJ2-7; D gene unclear. This CDR3 spans 14 amino acids. Trimming left V 5 bases short and J 6 bases short, with 17 bases between. Germline values: CDR1 SEHNR, CDR2 FQNEAQ (reference sequence). The CDR3 spells CASSLDVDLGEQYV. The DNA of the CDR3 is TGTGCCAGCAGCCTAGATGTGGACCTTGGCGAGCAGTACGTC.

The rearrangement joins TRBV7-8 to TRBJ2-7; 10 bases agree with TRBD2. Germline CDR1 reads SGHVS; CDR2 reads FQNEAQ. There are 15 residues in the CDR3. The J segment lost 3 bases and the V segment lost 2 bases, leaving 4 bases of the junction unmatched. The CDR3 DNA reads TGTGCCAGCAGCTTATCTAGCGGGAGTAACTACGAGCAGTACGTC. Protein sequence: CASSLSSGSNYEQYV.

The gene calls are TRBV19 and TRBJ1-2, with TRBD1 matching 7 bases. The J segment lost 6 bases and the V segment lost 7 bases, leaving 8 bases of the junction unmatched. The CDR3 is made up of 13 amino acids. Germline assignment: CDR1 LNHDA and CDR2 SQIVND (reference sequence). The CDR3 loop reads CASNFQGDHGYTF. The CDR3 DNA reads as TGTGCCAGTAATTTCCAGGGGGACCATGGCTACACCTTC.

This chain joins TRBV27 and TRBJ1-4; 8 nucleotides align to TRBD1. Per the germline V gene, CDR1 is MNHEY and CDR2 is SMNVEV (reference sequence). The CDR3 spans 14 residues. The ends lost 2 bases at V and 8 bases at J; junction bases unmatched: 4. This CDR3 reads CASSLQGAGEKLFF. DNA for the CDR3: TGTGCCAGCAGTTTACAGGGGGCCGGAGAAAAACTGTTTTTT.

This clone was detected a few times. The chain employs TRBV19 and TRBJ1-5, with 8 bases identical to TRBD1. Looked up from germline, CDR1 is LNHDA and CDR2 is SQIVND (reference sequence). The CDR3 extends over 13 amino acids. Trimming removed 11 bases from V and 7 bases from J; junction bases left unmatched: 10. CDR3 region: CAGGDRGRQPQHF. In DNA form, the CDR3 reads TGTGCCGGCGGAGACAGGGGTCGGCAGCCCCAGCATTTT.

This clone was recorded once. V is TRBV7-2 and J is TRBJ2-3; no definite D call. CDR1 and CDR2 from the germline V gene are SGHTA and FQGNSA. V lost 3 bases, J lost 4 bases, and 17 bases lay in between. CDR3 length: 16 amino acids. The CDR3 region is CASSFSGPGAADTQYF. The CDR3 nucleotides are TGTGCCAGCAGCTTTTCCGGCCCCGGAGCCGCAGATACGCAGTATTTT.

The chain links TRBV7-9 to TRBJ2-4; 9 nucleotides agree with TRBD2. Unmatched junction bases numbered 5, after V lost 3 bases and J lost 5 bases. The CDR3 contains 15 residues. From germline, CDR1 is SEHNR and CDR2 FQNEAQ (reference sequence). The CDR3 DNA reads as TGTGCCAGCAGCTTTTCTAGCGGGACTCAAAACATTCAGTACTTC. Translation gives CASSFSSGTQNIQYF. The entire variable domain, with the rest obtained from reference TRBV7-9 and TRBJ2-4, is as follows: DTGVSQNPRHKITKRGQNVTFRCDPISEHNRLYWYRQTLGQGPEFLTYFQNEAQLEKSRLLSDRFSAERPKGSFSTLEIQRTEQGDSAMYLCASSFSSGTQNIQYFGAGTRLSVL.

This clone appeared a single time. The V gene is TRBV7-9, the J gene TRBJ1-6; D remains unclear. V was trimmed by 5 bases and J by 15 bases, leaving 11 bases between them. Germline V gene sequence: CDR1 SEHNR, CDR2 FQNEAQ (reference sequence). This CDR3 region has 11 residues. The CDR3 coding sequence is TGTGCCAGCAGCCTGGGCCTGGACCTCCACTTT. Translated: CASSLGLDLHF.

V and J are TRBV11-2 and TRBJ2-5, with no clear D. Germline V lookup: CDR1 SGHAT, CDR2 FQNNGV. The CDR3 spans 14 residues. V was pared by 5 bases and J by 3 bases, with 13 bases between. CDR3 region: CASSLVITKETQYF. The DNA of the CDR3 is TGTGCCAGCAGCCTCGTGATTACCAAAGAGACCCAGTACTTC.

CDR3 DNA: TGTGCCAGCAGTTACTGGCGGGGCGGGGCCGGGGAGCTGTTTTTT. Encoded protein: CASSYWRGGAGELFF. The chain employs TRBV6-5 and TRBJ2-2; D possibly corresponds to TRBD2 (6 bases). The germline gives CDR1 MNHEY, CDR2 SVGAGI. CDR3 length: 15 residues. V was trimmed by 1 base and J by 6 bases, leaving 12 bases between them.

The chain is built from TRBV24-1 and TRBJ2-5; 9 positions agree with TRBD1. Germline V gene data show CDR1 as KGHDR and CDR2 as SFDVKD. CDR3 size: 15 residues. V trimming: 5 bases; J trimming: 2 bases; junction bases outside the gene matches: 5. CDR3: CATSAQGAPQETQYF. CDR3 nucleotide sequence: TGTGCCACCAGTGCACAGGGGGCCCCACAAGAGACCCAGTACTTC.

This chain uses TRBV11-2 with TRBJ2-7; a possible D gene is TRBD2 (5 bases). From germline, CDR1 is SGHAT and CDR2 FQNNGV. This CDR3 is built from 15 residues. Deletions cut 5 bases from V and 2 bases from J, with 16 bases between. CDR3 residues: CASSPLSLAPYEQYF. The CDR3 DNA follows: TGTGCCAGCAGCCCCCTTTCGCTAGCCCCCTACGAGCAGTACTTC.

The chain is built from TRBV2 and TRBJ2-5, with D uncertain. The CDR3 length is 13 residues. Trimming left V 5 bases short and J 0 bases short, with 7 bases between. Germline V gene data show CDR1 as SNHLY and CDR2 as FYNNEI. The CDR3 sequence is CASSQGYQETQYF. CDR3 DNA: TGTGCCAGCAGTCAAGGTTACCAAGAGACCCAGTACTTC.

In this sample, this clone turned up once. V and J are TRBV3-1 (or the pseudogene TRBV3-2) and TRBJ2-7; D not certain. V lost 3 bases, J lost 4 bases, and 13 bases lay in between. CDR1 and CDR2 from the germline V gene are LGHDT and YNNKEL (reference sequence). The CDR3 sequence is 14 residues long. DNA for the CDR3: TGTGCCAGCAGCCAGAGCGCACGGCCGTACGAGCAGTACTTC. Translated: CASSQSARPYEQYF.

The rearrangement joins TRBV24-1 to TRBJ1-2; tentatively, D is TRBD1 (5 bases). The ends were cut back, 3 bases at V and 4 bases at J, with 11 bases in the middle. The CDR3 contains 14 residues. From germline, CDR1 is KGHDR and CDR2 SFDVKD. CDR3 region: CATSDRGGPYGYTF. The CDR3 DNA reads TGTGCCACCAGTGATAGGGGCGGACCCTATGGCTACACCTTC.